The 9 T cell receptor beta chains below all came from one sample that was sequenced in a study of blood T cells in healthy people across ages. Sample-barcoded 5' priming and a J-beta primer mix drove a second PCR of about 6 to 12 cycles. TCRdb itself ran the 5' RACE reads through MiXCR, one entry per CDR3 protein. The table shows about 1.4 million distinct CDR3 sequences, with approximately 63% occurring only once. The material sequenced was blood. These receptors were taken from a man younger than 35 in good health.

This chain uses TRBV25-1 with TRBJ2-4; D call uncertain. The end of the DNA is better explained by TRBJ2-7, so the J call may be wrong. This CDR3 is 13 amino acids long. Germline V gives CDR1 MGHDK, CDR2 SYGVNS. This chain's CDR3 is CASSGSPLYEQYF. CDR3 DNA sequence: TGTGCCAGCAGTGGGTCCCCCCTATACGAGCAGTACTTC.

This clonotype occurred a few times. The chain links TRBV5-1 to TRBJ1-1; a possible D gene is TRBD1 (5 bases). V was clipped by 0 bases and J by 0 bases, with 9 bases between them. This CDR3 contains 15 residues. CDR1 and CDR2 (germline): SGHRS, YFSETQ. CDR3 coding DNA: TGCGCCAGCAGCTTGGAGACAGCCATGAACACTGAAGCTTTCTTT. Translated, it gives CASSLETAMNTEAFF.

The rearrangement uses TRBV7-8 and TRBJ1-2, with D hard to call. This CDR3 comprises 15 residues. Germline CDR1 SGHVS, CDR2 FQNEAQ. The V end lost 0 bases, the J end lost 3 bases, and 11 bases lay between the germline ends. Here the CDR3 DNA reads TGTGCCAGCAGCTTAGCGGGGTCCAGCTACTATGGCTACACCTTC. It is translated as CASSLAGSSYYGYTF.

The rearrangement joins TRBV27 to TRBJ2-7; 8 nucleotides match TRBD1. Germline V gene lookup returns CDR1 MNHEY and CDR2 SMNVEV (reference sequence). The CDR3 runs 13 residues. V gave up 5 bases and J gave up 6 bases; unmatched junction bases: 6. CDR3 region: CASSPNGQGEQYF. The CDR3 DNA follows: TGTGCCAGCAGTCCCAACGGACAGGGCGAGCAGTACTTC.

This chain uses TRBV7-2 with TRBJ2-5, with D perhaps TRBD2 (5 bases). CDR3 length: 14 residues. The V end lost 5 bases, the J end lost 11 bases, and 21 bases lay between the germline ends. The germline gives CDR1 SGHTA, CDR2 FQGNSA. CDR3 bases: TGTGCCAGCAGCCCACGGGATGGGTCTCATGTGCAGTACTTC. Amino acid sequence: CASSPRDGSHVQYF.

The rearrangement joins TRBV27 to TRBJ2-1; D remains ambiguous. Germline V gene lookup returns CDR1 MNHEY and CDR2 SMNVEV (reference sequence). The CDR3 has 11 residues. V dropped 3 bases and J dropped 8 bases, with 5 bases sitting between them. The CDR3 loop is CASSFKYEQFF. CDR3 sequence (DNA): TGTGCCAGCAGTTTCAAGTATGAGCAGTTCTTC.

The chain couples TRBV20-1 to TRBJ2-5, with 8 bases that match TRBD2. The V and J ends lost 0 bases and 0 bases, in that order; junction bases with no gene match: 6. The CDR3 is made up of 16 amino acids. From germline, CDR1 is DFQATT and CDR2 SNEGSKA (reference sequence). The DNA for the CDR3 is TGCAGTGCTAGAGATATCGCTAGCGGGTACCAAGAGACCCAGTACTTC. Its protein product is CSARDIASGYQETQYF.

CDR3 loop: CASSVLTGGDGYTF. The DNA of the CDR3 is TGTGCCAGCAGCGTTCTTACAGGGGGCGATGGCTACACCTTC. The V call is TRBV9, the J call TRBJ1-2, with 9 bases identical to TRBD1. The CDR3 is 14 amino acids. The germline V gene encodes CDR1 SGDLS and CDR2 YYNGEE. The ends lost 2 bases at V and 6 bases at J; junction bases unmatched: 5.

The chain combines TRBV11-2 with TRBJ2-7; D is ambiguous. Trimming took 6 bases from V and 7 from J, leaving 10 bases between them. In germline, CDR1 is SGHAT, CDR2 FQNNGV. This CDR3 contains 11 residues. The CDR3 loop reads CASRIKDEQYF. Written as DNA, the CDR3 is TGTGCCAGCAGGATTAAAGATGAGCAGTACTTC. Full variable domain (outside the CDR3, taken from reference TRBV11-2 and TRBJ2-7): EAGVAQSPRYKIIEKRQSVAFWCNPISGHATLYWYQQILGQGPKLLIQFQNNGVVDDSQLPKDRFSAERLKGVDSTLKIQPAKLEDSAVYLCASRIKDEQYFGPGTRLTVT.